The 23 T cell receptor beta chains below all came from one sample that was sequenced in a study of cytomegalovirus exposure and HLA in healthy donors. PCR used 60 Vbeta primers and 13 Jbeta primers. Sequencing used immunoSEQ multiplex PCR; TCRdb keeps in-frame clones, though not all of them. The table lists tens of thousands of clones. The sequencing input was PBMCs. These receptors originate from a man aged 25-40 years in good health and CMV-seropositive.

The rearrangement uses TRBV27 and TRBJ2-7, with 13 bases fitting TRBD2. Looked up from germline, CDR1 is MNHEY and CDR2 is SMNVEV (reference sequence). The V segment lost 3 bases and the J segment 2 bases; nucleotides outside the gene matches: 4. The CDR3 totals 16 residues. CDR3 sequence: CASSLRLAGGAYEQYF. Written as DNA, the CDR3 is TGTGCCAGCAGTTTGCGACTAGCGGGGGGCGCCTACGAGCAGTACTTC.

V usage is TRBV2 and J usage is TRBJ1-2, with a tentative D call TRBD1 (5 bases). V lost 6 bases and J lost 3, with 14 bases in between. Looked up from germline, CDR1 is SNHLY and CDR2 is FYNNEI. The CDR3 totals 14 residues. CDR3 coding DNA: TGTGCCAGCAGAGGGGAAAGCGAGTACTATGGCTACACCTTC. This encodes CASRGESEYYGYTF.

This chain joins TRBV4-1 and TRBJ2-7, with D uncertain. CDR3 length: 15 amino acids. The germline gives CDR1 MGHRA, CDR2 YSYEKL. Trimming took 2 bases from V and 0 from J, leaving 11 bases between them. The CDR3 DNA follows: TGCGCCAGCAGCCAATTTCACAGCCTCTCCTACGAGCAGTACTTC. The encoded protein is CASSQFHSLSYEQYF.

The chain joins TRBV30 to TRBJ1-1; D not resolved. CDR3 size: 12 residues. Germline CDR1 GTSNPN, CDR2 SVGIG (reference sequence). V lost 2 bases and J 1 base, leaving 5 bases between the germline ends. The CDR3 reads CAWSRWNTEAFF. For the CDR3, the DNA is TGTGCCTGGAGTCGGTGGAACACTGAAGCTTTCTTT.

The V call is TRBV15, the J call TRBJ1-2; the match to TRBD1 covers 10 bases. The CDR3 length is 17 residues. Per germline, CDR1 LNHNV and CDR2 YYDKDF (reference sequence). After removal of 2 bases from V and 3 bases from J, the junction contained 9 bases not matched to a gene. DNA of the CDR3: TGTGCCACCAGCAGACTACTCGGACAGGGGGTCGACTATGGCTACACCTTC. Its translation is CATSRLLGQGVDYGYTF.

The rearrangement joins TRBV2 to TRBJ2-1, with 9 positions matching TRBD1. V shed 8 bases and J 5 bases; nucleotides not matched to a gene: 7. Looked up from germline, CDR1 is SNHLY and CDR2 is FYNNEI. The CDR3 covers 14 residues. The CDR3 is CASSGDRADNEQFF. CDR3 coding DNA: TGTGCCAGCTCCGGGGACAGGGCCGACAATGAGCAGTTCTTC.

The J gene is TRBJ1-5, the V gene TRBV4-2; D possibly corresponds to TRBD1 (5 bases). The ends were cut back, 1 base at V and 4 bases at J, with 11 bases in the middle. The germline V gene has CDR1 LGHNA and CDR2 YNFKEQ. The CDR3 sequence is 15 residues long. The CDR3 loop reads CASSQALAGNQPQHF. In DNA, the CDR3 is TGTGCCAGCAGCCAAGCGTTGGCAGGGAATCAGCCCCAGCATTTT.

CDR3 sequence reads: CASSGLAGLGTEAFF. The DNA for the CDR3 is TGTGCCAGCAGTGGTCTCGCAGGGCTGGGCACTGAAGCTTTCTTT. The genes are TRBV25-1 and TRBJ1-1; TRBD1 is a possible D gene (5 bases). The CDR3 length is 15 residues. The germline gives CDR1 MGHDK, CDR2 SYGVNS. Trimming shortened V by 4 bases and J by 4 bases, and 16 bases separated the two germline ends.

In the case of this clone: An end of the junction differs from the germline gene, which may be a read error. The sample has other DNA sequences that encode this CDR3 too. The V call is TRBV30, the J call TRBJ2-7; perhaps TRBD2 as D (7 bases). Germline values: CDR1 GTSNPN, CDR2 SVGIG (reference sequence). The CDR3 runs 14 residues. For the CDR3, the DNA is TGTGCCTGGGGAACAGCACGGGGGGCCTACGAGCAATACTTC. As protein: CAWGTARGAYEQYF.

V usage is TRBV9 and J usage is TRBJ2-1, with 9 positions matching TRBD2. Trimming removed 0 bases from V and 7 bases from J; junction bases left unmatched: 5. The CDR3 is made up of 15 amino acids. CDR1 is SGDLS and CDR2 is YYNGEE in the germline V gene. The CDR3 sequence: CASSVGLREGNEQFF. The CDR3 DNA reads TGTGCCAGCAGCGTAGGATTGCGGGAGGGGAATGAGCAGTTCTTC.

The chain employs TRBV30 and TRBJ2-5; 10 nucleotides align to TRBD2. Germline trimming cut 3 bases from V and 4 bases from J; bases unmatched to any gene: 11. This CDR3 is built from 16 residues. The germline V gene has CDR1 GTSNPN and CDR2 SVGIG (reference sequence). CDR3 DNA sequence: TGTGCCTGGAGGAAATCTAGCGGGAGAATGTTAGAGACCCAGTACTTC. This translates into CAWRKSSGRMLETQYF. Full variable domain (remainder filled in from reference TRBV30 and TRBJ2-5): SQTIHQWPATLVQPVGSPLSLECTVEGTSNPNLYWYRQAAGRGLQLLFYSVGIGQISSEVPQNLSASRPQDRQFILSSKKLLLSDSGFYLCAWRKSSGRMLETQYFGPGTRLLVL.

The rearrangement joins TRBV10-3 to TRBJ1-1, with D possibly matching TRBD1 (5 bases). CDR1 and CDR2 (germline): ENHRY, SYGVKD. This CDR3 is 14 amino acids long. Trimming pared 0 bases from V and 4 bases from J, leaving 9 bases between. The chain's CDR3 is CAISESGLGTEAFF. The DNA for the CDR3 is TGTGCCATCAGTGAGTCGGGGCTCGGCACTGAAGCTTTCTTT.

This chain uses TRBV7-6 with TRBJ2-7; TRBD2 matches 12 bases. This CDR3 is 15 amino acids long. J was trimmed by 6 bases and V by 1 base; bases with no gene match: 4. Germline V gene sequence: CDR1 SGHVS, CDR2 FNYEAQ. CDR3 sequence (DNA): TGTGCCAGCAGCTTAGTACTAGCGGGAGGTGCCGAGCAGTACTTC. Protein: CASSLVLAGGAEQYF.

The chain combines TRBV19 with TRBJ2-3, with 9 bases identical to TRBD1. The germline gives CDR1 LNHDA, CDR2 SQIVND (reference sequence). J gave up 9 bases and V 2 bases, and 9 bases lay outside the gene matches. The CDR3 is 15 residues long. In nucleotides, the CDR3 is TGTGCCAGTAGTATACTGGACAGGGGATTAGCAACGCAGTATTTT. It translates to CASSILDRGLATQYF.

The J gene is TRBJ2-7, the V gene TRBV4-2, with 10 bases fitting TRBD1. The CDR3 length is 16 residues. The V segment lost 1 base and the J segment 2 bases; nucleotides outside the gene matches: 5. Germline loops: CDR1 LGHNA, CDR2 YNFKEQ. The CDR3 region has the DNA TGTGCCAGCAGCCAAGCCAGCGGACAGGGGGCCTACGAGCAGTACTTC. This codes for CASSQASGQGAYEQYF.

The chain employs TRBV7-2 and TRBJ2-1; D call uncertain. Germline V gives CDR1 SGHTA, CDR2 FQGNSA. The CDR3 contains 15 residues. Between the trimmed V and J ends, which lost 4 bases and 10 bases, there was a span of 20 bases. CDR3 sequence reads: CASSSSFSRAWEQFF. CDR3 in DNA: TGTGCCAGCAGCTCCTCGTTTAGTCGAGCGTGGGAGCAGTTCTTC.

The chain employs TRBV15 and TRBJ2-5, with 8 bases fitting TRBD1. CDR3 length: 15 residues. With 0 bases clipped from V and 1 base from J, the junction kept 1 base outside the gene matches. CDR1 LNHNV and CDR2 YYDKDF come from the germline V gene (reference sequence). The CDR3 DNA reads TGTGCCACCAGCAGAGAGGGACAGGCCCAAGAGACCCAGTACTTC. Residues: CATSREGQAQETQYF.

The rearrangement links TRBV9 to TRBJ2-3; D call uncertain. CDR1 is SGDLS and CDR2 is YYNGEE in the germline V gene. The CDR3 has 16 amino acids. Between the trimmed V and J ends, which lost 0 bases and 0 bases, there was a span of 11 bases. CDR3 nucleotides: TGTGCCAGCAGCGTAGATAGCTTAAGAAGCACAGATACGCAGTATTTT. It codes for CASSVDSLRSTDTQYF.

Concerning this clone itself: A read error may account for a junction end that differs from germline. The rearrangement joins TRBV7-2 to TRBJ2-1; TRBD2 might be the D (6 bases). The CDR3 is made up of 16 amino acids. Germline CDR1 SGHTA, CDR2 FQGNSA. CDR3 in DNA: TGTGCCAGCAGCTCCAATGGGGGGAGCTCCGACAATGAGCAGTTCTTC. Its translation: CASSSNGGSSDNEQFF. The complete variable domain, with remaining parts taken from reference TRBV7-2 and TRBJ2-1, reads GAGVSQSPSNKVTEKGKDVELRCDPISGHTALYWYRQSLGQGLEFLIYFQGNSAPDKSGLPSDRFSAERTGGSVSTLTIQRTQQEDSAVYLCASSSNGGSSDNEQFFGPGTRLTVL.

The chain couples TRBV2 to TRBJ2-4; no clear D. The CDR3 loop spans 14 amino acids. In germline, CDR1 is SNHLY, CDR2 FYNNEI. Trimming took off 4 bases at V and 0 bases at J, with 7 bases between the two ends. The CDR3 DNA is TGTGCCAGCAGTGGAACACAAGCCAAAAACATTCAGTACTTC. Translating it yields CASSGTQAKNIQYF.

As DNA, the CDR3 is TGTGCCAGCAGCTTAGGGACAGGGGGCGAGCAGTACTTC. Its translation: CASSLGTGGEQYF. The chain employs TRBV11-2 and TRBJ2-7, with 10 bases matching TRBD1. V lost 1 base to trimming and J lost 6 bases; unmatched junction nucleotides: 0. Germline CDR1 is SGHAT and CDR2 is FQNNGV. This CDR3 is 13 amino acids long.

The J gene is TRBJ1-5, the V gene TRBV5-1, with TRBD1 as a possible D gene (6 bases). The CDR3 runs to 15 residues. Germline V CDR1 and CDR2: SGHRS, YFSETQ. V dropped 0 bases and J dropped 1 base, with 8 bases sitting between them. CDR3 DNA sequence: TGCGCCAGCAGCTTGGGGACAGCCAGCAATCAGCCCCAGCATTTT. Translation: CASSLGTASNQPQHF.

This chain links TRBV7-3 with TRBJ1-2; 9 nucleotides agree with TRBD1. The CDR3 has 15 residues. Germline-derived CDR1 and CDR2 are SGHTA and FQGTGA. The V gene end was trimmed by 6 bases and the J gene end by 0 bases; junction bases not matched to a gene: 5. CDR3 bases: TGTGCCAGCAGAAAGAGACAGGGGGCTAACTATGGCTACACCTTC. Translated, it gives CASRKRQGANYGYTF.